This TCR beta chain was identified during a study of shared clonotypes between healthy human individuals. This clone showed up just a few times. Other DNA sequences in this specimen translate into the identical CDR3. The repertoire was sequenced with immunoSEQ multiplex PCR; TCRdb's copy has only in-frame clones and lacks some. The table has approximately 1.1 million clones, roughly 74% seen once. Sequenced: memory CD4+ T cells from PBMCs. As for subset: CD45RA-negative fraction. The receptor's source is a man aged 18-30 years in good health. Some clones in this sample may be carry-over from other donors' samples.

CDR3 nucleotide sequence: TGCGCCAGCAGCCAAGACGGGGGGATCGGAAATCAGCCCCAGCATTTT. Translating it yields CASSQDGGIGNQPQHF. The rearrangement uses TRBV4-1 and TRBJ1-5, with a tentative D call TRBD1 (5 bases). This CDR3 region has 16 residues. The V gene's germline CDR1 is MGHRA and CDR2 YSYEKL. V was clipped by 0 bases and J by 4 bases, with 13 bases between them.